A single sample gave rise to the 26 T cell receptor beta chains below, sequenced in a study of blood T cell repertoires in COVID-19 (dated by TCRdb to the early 2020s). The protocol used for the library was the immunoSEQ multiplex PCR assay. Entries here come from immuneACCESS through TCRdb and include only in-frame sequences with V and J called. Some clones fail to appear in such tables; in the studies checked, an unresolved V gene covers under half of the shortfall, and the cause of the remainder is unknown. Recorded for this sample are hundreds of thousands of clones; more than 75% of them occurred a single time. Approximately 0.99% of the sample is in the top ten clones. Sample: PBMCs or T cells enriched from blood (not recorded which). All receptors come from a woman in her 30s who had recovered from COVID-19.

J is TRBJ2-1 and V is TRBV6-5; D possibly corresponds to TRBD2 (5 bases). This CDR3 has 11 amino acids. V was cut by 6 bases and J by 9 bases, with 9 bases left in between. Germline CDR1 reads MNHEY; CDR2 reads SVGAGI. The chain's CDR3 is CASRAGVEQFF. Here the CDR3 DNA reads TGTGCCAGCAGGGCCGGGGTTGAGCAGTTCTTC.

The chain is built from TRBV10-3 and TRBJ1-1, with a tentative D call TRBD1 (5 bases). This CDR3 is 17 amino acids long. V lost 3 bases and J lost 1, with 18 bases in between. Germline CDR1 and CDR2: ENHRY and SYGVKD. The CDR3 nucleotides are TGTGCCATCAGTGACTTAAGGCGGGGCGCCGCGAACACTGAAGCTTTCTTT. Translated: CAISDLRRGAANTEAFF.

The chain uses TRBV6-8 and TRBJ1-1, with a possible D match to TRBD1 (6 bases). The CDR3 totals 16 residues. Germline V gives CDR1 MNHGY, CDR2 SAAAGT. The ends were cut back, 6 bases at V and 3 bases at J, with 20 bases in the middle. As DNA, the CDR3 is TGTGCCAGCAGATGGGGGTACGGCAGGGGTGACACTGAAGCTTTCTTT. Protein product: CASRWGYGRGDTEAFF.

This rearrangement joins TRBV18 to TRBJ2-1; 8 bases fit TRBD1. Per germline, CDR1 KGHSH and CDR2 LQKENI. CDR3 length: 16 residues. The trim removed 3 bases at V and 5 bases at J, leaving 9 bases unmatched. The CDR3 sequence is CASSPLPGQVHNEQFF. The CDR3 coding sequence is TGTGCCAGCTCACCTTTACCGGGACAGGTCCACAATGAGCAGTTCTTC.

The chain carries TRBV7-2 and TRBJ2-5; D not certain. The germline V and J ends were trimmed by 0 bases and 2 bases, with 7 bases remaining between them. The germline CDR1 and CDR2 sequences are SGHTA and FQGNSA. The CDR3 runs 14 residues. The chain's CDR3 is CASSLAQPQETQYF. The DNA of the CDR3 is TGTGCCAGCAGCTTAGCACAGCCGCAAGAGACCCAGTACTTC.

The rearrangement links TRBV6-2 or TRBV6-3 to TRBJ2-1; D possibly corresponds to TRBD1 (6 bases). Germline V gene lookup returns CDR1 MNHEY and CDR2 SVGEGT. This CDR3 is built from 16 residues. Between the trimmed V and J ends, which lost 0 bases and 5 bases, there was a span of 14 bases. CDR3 region: CASSYSTRGGDNEQFF. The CDR3, as DNA: TGTGCCAGCAGTTACTCGACCAGGGGTGGGGACAATGAGCAGTTCTTC.

The rearrangement uses TRBV19 and TRBJ1-5; 8 positions agree with TRBD1. The CDR3 runs to 13 residues. J lost 6 bases, V lost 4 bases, and 2 bases had no gene match. In germline, CDR1 is LNHDA, CDR2 SQIVND (reference sequence). CDR3 region: CASSKTGVQPQHF. CDR3 DNA sequence: TGTGCCAGTAGTAAGACAGGGGTTCAGCCCCAGCATTTT.

This chain connects TRBV2 to TRBJ2-1; possibly TRBD2 for D (5 bases). The germline CDR1 and CDR2 sequences are SNHLY and FYNNEI. V gave up 6 bases and J gave up 3 bases, with 9 bases separating them. CDR3 length: 13 amino acids. CDR3 region: CASREDGYNEQFF. In DNA form, the CDR3 reads TGTGCCAGCAGGGAGGACGGCTACAATGAGCAGTTCTTC.

The V gene is TRBV30, the J gene TRBJ1-4; D is possibly TRBD1 (6 bases). The germline CDR1 and CDR2 sequences are GTSNPN and SVGIG (reference sequence). V lost 2 bases and J lost 5, with 12 bases in between. This CDR3 comprises 14 residues. The CDR3 loop reads CAWSWGQGNEKLFF. The CDR3 DNA follows: TGTGCCTGGAGTTGGGGGCAGGGGAATGAAAAACTGTTTTTT.

This chain joins TRBV27 and TRBJ1-2; 8 bases map to TRBD1. The germline gives CDR1 MNHEY, CDR2 SMNVEV (reference sequence). CDR3 size: 16 residues. Unmatched junction bases numbered 16, after V lost 6 bases and J lost 7 bases. DNA for the CDR3: TGTGCCAGCAGCCGGACCGGACAGGGTTTAATATCTGGCTACACCTTC. It translates to CASSRTGQGLISGYTF.

The J gene is TRBJ1-5, the V gene TRBV6-5; 7 bases line up with TRBD1. The V gene's germline CDR1 is MNHEY and CDR2 SVGAGI. Unmatched junction bases numbered 8, after V lost 7 bases and J lost 5 bases. The CDR3 totals 14 residues. The CDR3 protein is CASNKVGGDQPQHF. For the CDR3, the DNA is TGTGCCAGCAACAAAGTAGGGGGCGATCAGCCCCAGCATTTT.

This clone was picked up one time. The chain recombines TRBV6-5 with TRBJ2-2; 9 nucleotides line up with TRBD1. Germline loops: CDR1 MNHEY, CDR2 SVGAGI. The CDR3 length is 15 residues. Unmatched junction bases numbered 5, after V lost 5 bases and J lost 4 bases. CDR3 DNA: TGTGCCAGCAGTCTTCGGACAGGGGCCACCGGGGAGCTGTTTTTT. Translating gives CASSLRTGATGELFF.

The V call is TRBV7-9, the J call TRBJ2-7; weak D call: TRBD1 (6 bases). CDR3 length: 15 amino acids. Trimming cost V 1 base and J 3 bases, with 13 bases left between them. Germline values: CDR1 SEHNR, CDR2 FQNEAQ (reference sequence). The CDR3 DNA is TGTGCCAGCAGCTTAGGTTTGGGGGCTTACTACGAGCAGTACTTC. It codes for CASSLGLGAYYEQYF.

The chain uses TRBV27 and TRBJ2-1, with TRBD2 identical over 10 bases. J gave up 0 bases and V 7 bases, and 12 bases lay outside the gene matches. This CDR3 contains 18 residues. Germline CDR1 reads MNHEY; CDR2 reads SMNVEV (reference sequence). Here the CDR3 DNA reads TGTGCCAGCACCACCGTGGCTAGCGGGGGCAACTCCTACAATGAGCAGTTCTTC. It encodes CASTTVASGGNSYNEQFF.

This chain joins TRBV7-6 and TRBJ1-4, with 8 bases matching TRBD1. From germline, CDR1 is SGHVS and CDR2 FNYEAQ. This CDR3 has 16 residues. V dropped 1 base and J dropped 10; count of bases not matched to a gene: 11. The CDR3 loop reads CASSLVNRGTNGKLFF. As DNA, the CDR3 is TGTGCCAGCAGCTTAGTTAACAGGGGGACAAACGGAAAACTGTTTTTT.

The chain combines TRBV6-4 with TRBJ1-2; TRBD1 might be the D (6 bases). Germline V gene data show CDR1 as MRHNA and CDR2 as SNTAGT. The V and J ends lost 0 bases and 6 bases respectively, with 17 bases between them. The CDR3 runs to 16 residues. Here the CDR3 DNA reads TGTGCCAGCAGTGACTCGTTTAGGGACATACGAGATGGCTACACCTTC. Protein sequence: CASSDSFRDIRDGYTF.

The chain is built from TRBV2 and TRBJ1-1; TRBD1 agrees at 7 bases. The V and J ends lost 6 bases and 4 bases, in that order; junction bases with no gene match: 17. There are 17 residues in the CDR3. In germline, CDR1 is SNHLY, CDR2 FYNNEI. The CDR3 nucleotides read TGTGCCAGCAGACAAACTGACAGGGTGTTTCGGCGCACTGAAGCTTTCTTT. Protein sequence: CASRQTDRVFRRTEAFF.

V and J are TRBV28 and TRBJ2-6; D perhaps matches TRBD2 (7 bases). The V end was cut by 5 bases, the J end by 4 bases, with 12 bases between. The CDR3 length is 15 residues. CDR1 and CDR2 from the germline V gene are MDHEN and SYDVKM. The CDR3 nucleotides are TGTGCCAGCAGTCCCGGGGGGCCCGGGGCCAACGTCCTGACTTTC. It specifies CASSPGGPGANVLTF.

The V and J genes are TRBV30 and TRBJ2-3; perhaps TRBD2 as D (5 bases). V shed 2 bases and J shed 1 base, with 16 bases lying between them. CDR1 is GTSNPN and CDR2 is SVGIG in the germline V gene (reference sequence). This CDR3 is built from 16 residues. The CDR3 DNA reads TGTGCCTGGAGTACCGGACTGACCCTTCGCACAGATACGCAGTATTTT. Its translation is CAWSTGLTLRTDTQYF.

This chain connects TRBV5-1 to TRBJ1-4, with 12 bases that match TRBD1. Germline V CDR1 and CDR2: SGHRS, YFSETQ. J lost 8 bases, V lost 4 bases, and 6 bases had no gene match. The CDR3 totals 15 residues. The CDR3 protein is CASSLSGTGGEKLFF. The DNA of the CDR3 is TGCGCCAGCAGCCTGTCCGGGACAGGGGGCGAAAAACTGTTTTTT.

The CDR3 nucleotides are TGTGCCAGGGGGACTAGCGGGGCTTGCACAGATACGCAGTATTTT. Its translation is CARGTSGACTDTQYF. The chain combines TRBV14 with TRBJ2-3; 13 nucleotides match TRBD2. The CDR3 consists of 15 residues. Unmatched junction bases numbered 4, after V lost 9 bases and J lost 1 base. The germline V gene encodes CDR1 SGHDN and CDR2 FVKESK.

This clone was recorded once. V usage is TRBV24-1 and J usage is TRBJ2-3, with TRBD1 matching over 7 bases. CDR3 size: 15 residues. Looked up from germline, CDR1 is KGHDR and CDR2 is SFDVKD. The junction had 4 bases not matched to a gene; V was cut back by 0 bases and J by 5 bases. CDR3 sequence reads: CATSDLRPGGDTQYF. The CDR3 DNA is TGTGCCACCAGTGATTTGCGCCCAGGGGGAGATACGCAGTATTTT.

The chain couples TRBV25-1 to TRBJ1-5; TRBD1 agrees at 7 bases. V shed 4 bases, J shed 5 bases, and the junction held 5 bases outside the gene matches. CDR1 and CDR2 (germline): MGHDK, SYGVNS. The CDR3 covers 14 residues. CDR3: CASSGPDRYQPQHF. For the CDR3, the DNA is TGTGCCAGCAGTGGGCCGGACAGGTATCAGCCCCAGCATTTT.

The chain joins TRBV10-3 to TRBJ2-2, with 8 nucleotides matching TRBD2. The CDR3 length is 15 residues. Per the germline V gene, CDR1 is ENHRY and CDR2 is SYGVKD. Trimming removed 2 bases from V and 4 bases from J; junction bases left unmatched: 3. The CDR3 here is CAISEGGGRTGELFF. For the CDR3, the DNA is TGTGCCATCAGTGAGGGCGGGGGGCGCACCGGGGAGCTGTTTTTT.

The V and J genes are TRBV12-3 or TRBV12-4 and TRBJ1-2, with 10 bases identical to TRBD1. The CDR3 loop spans 13 amino acids. V trimming: 3 bases; J trimming: 8 bases; junction bases outside the gene matches: 3. CDR3 in amino acids: CASSLGTGEGYTF. The CDR3 DNA reads TGTGCCAGCAGTTTGGGGACAGGGGAAGGCTACACCTTC.

The rearrangement links TRBV6-2 or TRBV6-3 to TRBJ1-5, with TRBD1 matching over 12 bases. The junction had 9 bases not matched to a gene; V was cut back by 2 bases and J by 7 bases. This CDR3 spans 17 amino acids. CDR1 is MNHEY, CDR2 SVGEGT, per germline. The CDR3 coding sequence is TGTGCCAGCAGTTACATTCCGGGACAGGGGGCTCAGCAGCCCCAGCATTTT. It yields the protein CASSYIPGQGAQQPQHF.